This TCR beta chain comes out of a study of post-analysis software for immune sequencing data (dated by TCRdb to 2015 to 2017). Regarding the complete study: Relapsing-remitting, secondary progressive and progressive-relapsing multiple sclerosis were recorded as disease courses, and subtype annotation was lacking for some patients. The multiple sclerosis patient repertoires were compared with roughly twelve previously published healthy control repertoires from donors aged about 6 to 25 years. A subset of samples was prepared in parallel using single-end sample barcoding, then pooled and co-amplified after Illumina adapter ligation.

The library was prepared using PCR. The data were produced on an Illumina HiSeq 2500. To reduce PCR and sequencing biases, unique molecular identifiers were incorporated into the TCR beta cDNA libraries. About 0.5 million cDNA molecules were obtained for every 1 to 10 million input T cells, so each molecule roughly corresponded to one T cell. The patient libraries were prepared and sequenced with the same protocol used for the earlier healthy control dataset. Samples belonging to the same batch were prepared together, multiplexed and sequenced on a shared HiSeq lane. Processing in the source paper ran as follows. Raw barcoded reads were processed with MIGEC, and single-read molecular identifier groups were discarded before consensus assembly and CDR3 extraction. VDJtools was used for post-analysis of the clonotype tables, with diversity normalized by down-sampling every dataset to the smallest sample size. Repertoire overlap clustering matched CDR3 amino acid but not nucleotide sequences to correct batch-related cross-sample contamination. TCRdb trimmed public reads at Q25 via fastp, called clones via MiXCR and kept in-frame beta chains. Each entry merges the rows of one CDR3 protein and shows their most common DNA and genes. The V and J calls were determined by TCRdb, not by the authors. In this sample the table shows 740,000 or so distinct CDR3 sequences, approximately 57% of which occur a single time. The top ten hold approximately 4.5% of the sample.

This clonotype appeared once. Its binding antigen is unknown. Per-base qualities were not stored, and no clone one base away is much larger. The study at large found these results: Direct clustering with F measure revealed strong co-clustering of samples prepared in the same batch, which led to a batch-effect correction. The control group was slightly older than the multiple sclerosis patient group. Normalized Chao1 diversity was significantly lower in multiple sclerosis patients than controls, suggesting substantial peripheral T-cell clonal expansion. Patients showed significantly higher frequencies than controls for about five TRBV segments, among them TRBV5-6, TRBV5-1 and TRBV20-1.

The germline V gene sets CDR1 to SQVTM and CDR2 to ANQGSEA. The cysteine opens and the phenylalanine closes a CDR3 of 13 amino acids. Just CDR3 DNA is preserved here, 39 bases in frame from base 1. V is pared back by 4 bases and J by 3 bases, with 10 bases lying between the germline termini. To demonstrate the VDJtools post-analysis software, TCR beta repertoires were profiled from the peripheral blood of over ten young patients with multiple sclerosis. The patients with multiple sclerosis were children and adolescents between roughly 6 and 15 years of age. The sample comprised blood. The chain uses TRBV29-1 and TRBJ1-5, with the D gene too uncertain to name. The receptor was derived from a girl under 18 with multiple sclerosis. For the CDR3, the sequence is CSVGGQDNQPQHF. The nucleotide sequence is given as TGCAGCGTTGGGGGTCAGGACAATCAGCCCCAGCATTTT.